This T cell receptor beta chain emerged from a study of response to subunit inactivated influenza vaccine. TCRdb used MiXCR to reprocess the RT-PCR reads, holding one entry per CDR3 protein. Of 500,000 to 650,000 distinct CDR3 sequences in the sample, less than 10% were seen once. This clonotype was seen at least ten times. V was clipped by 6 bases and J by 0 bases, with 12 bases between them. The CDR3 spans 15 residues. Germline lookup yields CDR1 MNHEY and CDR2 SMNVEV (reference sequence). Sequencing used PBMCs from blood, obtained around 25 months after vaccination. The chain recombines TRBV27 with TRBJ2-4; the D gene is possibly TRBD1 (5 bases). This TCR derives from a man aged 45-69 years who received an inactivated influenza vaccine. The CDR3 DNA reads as TGTGCCAGCAGCAGAGACAGTCTAGCCAAAAACATTCAGTACTTC. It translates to CASSRDSLAKNIQYF.